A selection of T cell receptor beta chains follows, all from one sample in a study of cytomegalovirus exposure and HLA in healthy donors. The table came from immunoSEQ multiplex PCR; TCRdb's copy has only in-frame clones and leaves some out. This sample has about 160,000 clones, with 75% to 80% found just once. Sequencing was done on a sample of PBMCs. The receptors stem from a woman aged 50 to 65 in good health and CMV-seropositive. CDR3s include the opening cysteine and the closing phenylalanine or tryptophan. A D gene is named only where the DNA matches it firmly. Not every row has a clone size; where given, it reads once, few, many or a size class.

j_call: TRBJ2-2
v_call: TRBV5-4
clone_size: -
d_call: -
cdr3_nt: TGTGCCACCCAGCAGGTATCGGGAGTCGGCGGGGAGCTGTTTTTT
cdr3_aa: CATQQVSGVGGELFF

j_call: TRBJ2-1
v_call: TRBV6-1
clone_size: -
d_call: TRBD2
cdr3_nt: TGTGCCAGCAGTGGCCTAGCGGATTACAATGAGCAGTTCTTC
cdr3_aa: CASSGLADYNEQFF

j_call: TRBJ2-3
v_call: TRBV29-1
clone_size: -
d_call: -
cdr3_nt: TGCAGCGTTACCCGAAGGGGTGCAGATACGCAGTATTTT
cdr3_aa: CSVTRRGADTQYF

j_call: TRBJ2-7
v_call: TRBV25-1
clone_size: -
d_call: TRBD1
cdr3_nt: TGTGCCAGCAGTGCGGGACAGGCTCGCGAGCAGTACTTC
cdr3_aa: CASSAGQAREQYF

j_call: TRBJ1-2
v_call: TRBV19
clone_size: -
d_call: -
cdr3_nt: TGTGCCAGTAGTATGGCCAGGTTCTCTGGCTACACCTTC
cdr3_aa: CASSMARFSGYTF

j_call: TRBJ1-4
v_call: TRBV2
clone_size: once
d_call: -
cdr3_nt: TGTGCCAGCAGTGTCGGGGTATTTAATGAAAAACTGTTTTTT
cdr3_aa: CASSVGVFNEKLFF

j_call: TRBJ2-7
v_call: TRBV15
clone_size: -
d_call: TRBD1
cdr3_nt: TGTGCCACCAGCCAAGACAGGGCCTACGAGCAGTACTTC
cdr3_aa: CATSQDRAYEQYF

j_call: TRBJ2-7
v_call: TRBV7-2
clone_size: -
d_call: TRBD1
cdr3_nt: TGTGCCAGCAGCTATACAGGGGGACCCCTTTACGAGCAGTACTTC
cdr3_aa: CASSYTGGPLYEQYF

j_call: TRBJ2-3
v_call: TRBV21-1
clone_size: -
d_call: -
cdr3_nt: TGTGCCAGCAGCAAAGGTTGTAGGGACATCCATCCGGATACGCAGTATTTT
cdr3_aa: CASSKGCRDIHPDTQYF

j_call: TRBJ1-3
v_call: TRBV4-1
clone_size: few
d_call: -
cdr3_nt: TGCGCCAGCAGCCAAGCTCCCGGGTTACAGGTCTATTTT
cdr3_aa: CASSQAPGLQVYF

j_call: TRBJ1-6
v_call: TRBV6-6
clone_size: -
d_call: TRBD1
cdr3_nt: TGTGCCAGCAGCACAGCCCCTTTGACAGGGGTCCTCCACTTT
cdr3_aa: CASSTAPLTGVLHF

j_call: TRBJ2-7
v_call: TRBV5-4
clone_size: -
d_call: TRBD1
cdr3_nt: TGTGCCAGCAGCTCGGTTCAGGGGGCGGCCGAGCAGTACTTC
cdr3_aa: CASSSVQGAAEQYF

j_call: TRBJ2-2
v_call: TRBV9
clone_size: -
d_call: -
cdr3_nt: TGTGCCAGCAGCGCCTCTACAGGAAACACCGGGGAGCTGTTTTTT
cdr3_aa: CASSASTGNTGELFF

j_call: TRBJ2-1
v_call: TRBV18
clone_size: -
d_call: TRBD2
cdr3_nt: TGTGCCAGCTCACCCCTAGCGGGAGGCAATGAGCAGTTCTTC
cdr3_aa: CASSPLAGGNEQFF

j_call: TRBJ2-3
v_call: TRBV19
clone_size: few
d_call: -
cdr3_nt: TGTGCCAGTAGTCAGAGGGGCACAGATACGCAGTATTTT
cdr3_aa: CASSQRGTDTQYF

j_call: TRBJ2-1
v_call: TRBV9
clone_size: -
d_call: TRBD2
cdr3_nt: TGTGCCAGCAGCCGCGGGACTACTAATGAGCAGTTCTTC
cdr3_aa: CASSRGTTNEQFF

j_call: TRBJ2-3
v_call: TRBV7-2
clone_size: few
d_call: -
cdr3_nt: TGTGCCAGCAGCTTAGGGACAGCCACTCATACGCAGTATTTT
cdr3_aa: CASSLGTATHTQYF

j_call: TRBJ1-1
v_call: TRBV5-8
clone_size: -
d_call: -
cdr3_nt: TGTGCCAGCAGTCTAGCCGGGCAGAACACTGAAGCTTTCTTT
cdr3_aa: CASSLAGQNTEAFF

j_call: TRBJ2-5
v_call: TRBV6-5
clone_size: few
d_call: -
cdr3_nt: TGTGCCAGCAGTTACTGGGGGGAGCAGTACTTC
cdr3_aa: CASSYWGEQYF

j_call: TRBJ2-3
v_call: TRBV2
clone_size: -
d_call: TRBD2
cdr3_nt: TGTGCCAGCAACCCGGGACCCGGACTAGCGGGACCAGATACGCAGTATTTT
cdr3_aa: CASNPGPGLAGPDTQYF

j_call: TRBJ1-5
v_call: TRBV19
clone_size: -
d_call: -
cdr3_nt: TGTGCCAGTACCACGGGGCAGGGGCGTAGCAATCAGCCCCAGCATTTT
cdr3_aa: CASTTGQGRSNQPQHF

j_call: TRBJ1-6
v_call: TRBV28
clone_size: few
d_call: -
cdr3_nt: TGTGCCAGCAGGCCGACACCGAGTTCACCCCTCCACTTT
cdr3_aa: CASRPTPSSPLHF

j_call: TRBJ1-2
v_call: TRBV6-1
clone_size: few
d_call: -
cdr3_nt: TGTGCCATCTCGATTAGTGTGGCAGGGGCCCCGAACACCTTC
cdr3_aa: CAISISVAGAPNTF

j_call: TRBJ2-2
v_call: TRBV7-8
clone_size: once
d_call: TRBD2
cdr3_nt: TGTGCCAGCAGCCAAAGCGGGGGCCCTGGGGGGGAGCTGTTTTTT
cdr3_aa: CASSQSGGPGGELFF

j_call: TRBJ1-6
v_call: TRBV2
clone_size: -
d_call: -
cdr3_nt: TGTGCCAGCAGTTCCCGCCCGCCAGGGCTCAATTCACCCCTCCACTTT
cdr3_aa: CASSSRPPGLNSPLHF

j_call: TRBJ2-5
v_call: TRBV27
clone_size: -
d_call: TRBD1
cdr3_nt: TGTGCCAGCAGTTCGGGGGACAGGCTAGAAGAGACCCAGTACTTC
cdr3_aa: CASSSGDRLEETQYF

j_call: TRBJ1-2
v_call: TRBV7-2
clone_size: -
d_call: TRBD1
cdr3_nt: TGTGCCAGCAGCTACGGACAGGGCTATCGCTACACCTTC
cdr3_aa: CASSYGQGYRYTF

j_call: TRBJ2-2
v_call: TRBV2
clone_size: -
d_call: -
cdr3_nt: TGTGCCAGCAGTGAAGGAGCCCCCCCAGAGGGGCTGTTTTTT
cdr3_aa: CASSEGAPPEGLFF

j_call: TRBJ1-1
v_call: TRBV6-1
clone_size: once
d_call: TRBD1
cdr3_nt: TGTGCCAGCAGGGGCACAGGGGTCACTGAAGCTTTCTTT
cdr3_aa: CASRGTGVTEAFF

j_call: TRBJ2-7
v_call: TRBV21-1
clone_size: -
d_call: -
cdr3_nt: TGTGCCACCGTAATGAGACAGGGGGCCACCTACGAGCAGTACTTC
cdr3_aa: CATVMRQGATYEQYF

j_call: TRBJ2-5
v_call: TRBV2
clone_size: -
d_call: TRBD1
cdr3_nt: TGTGCCAGCAGCCCATACGACAGGGGGGAGACCCAGTACTTC
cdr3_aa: CASSPYDRGETQYF

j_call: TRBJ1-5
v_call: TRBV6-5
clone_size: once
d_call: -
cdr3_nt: TGTGCCAGCAGTCCCCCGGGGGGCAGGCCCCAGCATTTT
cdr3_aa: CASSPPGGRPQHF

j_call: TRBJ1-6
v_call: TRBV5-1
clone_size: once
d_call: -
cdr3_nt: TGCGCCAGCAGCTTGACACAGGGTCCACCCCTCCACTTT
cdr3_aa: CASSLTQGPPLHF

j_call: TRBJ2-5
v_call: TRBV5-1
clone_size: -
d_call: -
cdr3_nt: TGCGCCAGCAGCTTGGAACCCACACAAGAGACCCAGTACTTC
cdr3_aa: CASSLEPTQETQYF

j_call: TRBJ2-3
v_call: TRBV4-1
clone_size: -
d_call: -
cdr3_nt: TGCGCCAGCAGCCGGGGGCTAGCGGAGGCAGATACGCAGTATTTT
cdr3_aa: CASSRGLAEADTQYF

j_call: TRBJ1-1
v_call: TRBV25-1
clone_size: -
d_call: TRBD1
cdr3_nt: TGTGCCAGCACACCGCGGACAGGGGTCACTGAAGCTTTCTTT
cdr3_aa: CASTPRTGVTEAFF

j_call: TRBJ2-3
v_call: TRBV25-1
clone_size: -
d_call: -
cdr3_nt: TGTGCCAGCAGTGAATATGGAGGAGCCTTCACAGATACGCAGTATTTT
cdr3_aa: CASSEYGGAFTDTQYF

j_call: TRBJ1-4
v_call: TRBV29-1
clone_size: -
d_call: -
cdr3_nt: TGCAGCGTAGGACAGCCGAATGAAAAACTGTTTTTT
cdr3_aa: CSVGQPNEKLFF

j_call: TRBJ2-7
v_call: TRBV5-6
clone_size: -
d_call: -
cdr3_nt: TGTGCCAGCAGCTTGGACAGGGCCTACGAGCAGTACTTC
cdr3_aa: CASSLDRAYEQYF

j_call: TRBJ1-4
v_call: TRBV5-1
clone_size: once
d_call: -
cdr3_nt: TGCGCCAGCAGCTTGGCCGGACGGGAAAATGAAAAACTGTTTTTT
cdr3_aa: CASSLAGRENEKLFF

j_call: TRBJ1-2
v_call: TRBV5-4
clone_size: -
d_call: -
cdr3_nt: TGTGCCAGCGCCGGGTCCTCCTATGGCTACACCTTC
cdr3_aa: CASAGSSYGYTF

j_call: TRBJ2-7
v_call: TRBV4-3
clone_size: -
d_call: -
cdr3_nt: TGCGCCAGCAGCCAAGACCAAGCCGGGTCTTCCTACGAGCAGTACTTC
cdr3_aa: CASSQDQAGSSYEQYF

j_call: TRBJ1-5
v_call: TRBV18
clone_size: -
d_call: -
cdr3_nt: TGTGCCAGCTCACCAGAAGCCTATAGCAATCAGCCCCAGCATTTT
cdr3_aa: CASSPEAYSNQPQHF

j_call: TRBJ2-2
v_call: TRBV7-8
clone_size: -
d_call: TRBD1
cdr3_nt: TGTGCCAGCAGCCGGACAGGGGGAAACGGGGAGCTGTTTTTT
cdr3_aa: CASSRTGGNGELFF

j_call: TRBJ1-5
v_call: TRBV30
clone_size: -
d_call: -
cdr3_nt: TGTGCCTGGAGTGACTTGCCGGGTCCAAGATACCCTAGCAATCAGCCCCAGCATTTT
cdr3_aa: CAWSDLPGPRYPSNQPQHF

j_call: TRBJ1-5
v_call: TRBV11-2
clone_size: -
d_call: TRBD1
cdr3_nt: TGTGCCAGCAGCTTACTCTGGGACAGAAAAAATCAGCCCCAGCATTTT
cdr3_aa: CASSLLWDRKNQPQHF

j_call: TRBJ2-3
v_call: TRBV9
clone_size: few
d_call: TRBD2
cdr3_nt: TGTGCCAGCAGCCGAGGGACTAGCGGGGAAGATACGCAGTATTTT
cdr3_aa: CASSRGTSGEDTQYF

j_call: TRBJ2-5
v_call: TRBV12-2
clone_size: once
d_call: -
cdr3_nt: TGTGCAAGTCGCAAAGTTAAGCGGGAGGCCTGCCAAGAGACCCAGTACTTC
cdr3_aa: CASRKVKREACQETQYF

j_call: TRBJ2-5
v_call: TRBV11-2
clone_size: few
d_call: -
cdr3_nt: TGTGCCAGCAGCCGCAATGTCCGGCAAGAGACCCAGTACTTC
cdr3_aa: CASSRNVRQETQYF

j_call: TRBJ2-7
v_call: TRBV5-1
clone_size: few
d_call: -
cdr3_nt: TGCGCCAGCAGCTTGGTCGGCAGCCCTACGAGCGGCGAGCAGTACTTC
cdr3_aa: CASSLVGSPTSGEQYF